The 15 T cell receptor beta chains presented below share a single source sample, sequenced in a study of Ad26.COV2.S vaccination and SARS-CoV-2 variants. TCRdb keeps only in-frame clones here, not all; method: immunoSEQ multiplex PCR. The sample holds some 370,000 clones, roughly four fifths seen once. Treatment given: 15 to 20 received Ad26.COV2.S at low or high dose, single or two shots; 5 received placebo; per-sample allocation not given. Specimen acquisition occurred on day 63 following the initial vaccine or placebo injection. The material was peripheral blood, obtained in a trial of Ad26.COV2.S vaccine versus placebo. These receptors originate from a person aged 18-65 years who received the Ad26.COV2.S COVID-19 vaccine or a placebo.

The table lists this clone with a few counts. The chain couples TRBV5-1 to TRBJ2-2; D is ambiguous. The CDR3 has 15 amino acids. Trimming cost V 2 bases and J 0 bases, with 8 bases left between them. Germline-derived CDR1 and CDR2 are SGHRS and YFSETQ. The CDR3 DNA is TGCGCCAGCAGCTTTGACGGCTCGAACACCGGGGAGCTGTTTTTT. Amino acids: CASSFDGSNTGELFF.

The chain links TRBV13 to TRBJ2-1; unclear D gene. This CDR3 has 12 amino acids. Between the trimmed V and J ends, which lost 6 bases and 0 bases, there was a span of 3 bases. The V gene's germline CDR1 is PRHDT and CDR2 FYEKMQ (reference sequence). The CDR3 nucleotides are TGTGCCAGCAGGAGCTCCTACAATGAGCAGTTCTTC. Amino acid sequence: CASRSSYNEQFF.

The CDR3 DNA sequence: TGTGCCAGTAGTACCACTTTCGGGCCAAATCAGCCCCAGCATTTT. Translating gives CASSTTFGPNQPQHF. V gene TRBV19 combines with J gene TRBJ1-5; no clear D gene. Germline CDR1 is LNHDA and CDR2 is SQIVND (reference sequence). Trimming removed 4 bases from V and 4 bases from J, with 14 bases in between. The CDR3 length is 15 residues.

This clone came up once. CDR3 amino acids: CASSLEQNYGYTF. The DNA for the CDR3 is TGTGCCAGCAGCTTGGAACAGAACTATGGCTACACCTTC. This sequence joins TRBV5-6 and TRBJ1-2; D is ambiguous. The CDR3 runs 13 residues. V was clipped by 0 bases and J by 2 bases, with 5 bases between them. Germline V gene data show CDR1 as SGHDT and CDR2 as YYEEEE.

V is TRBV4-2 and J is TRBJ2-3; the match to TRBD2 covers 8 bases. The CDR3 is 13 amino acids. CDR1 LGHNA and CDR2 YNFKEQ come from the germline V gene. With 7 bases clipped from V and 4 bases from J, the junction kept 4 bases outside the gene matches. The DNA for the CDR3 is TGTGCCAGCATGGACGGGAGGGCAGATACGCAGTATTTT. Translated, it gives CASMDGRADTQYF.

The chain is built from TRBV5-1 and TRBJ2-2; tentative D call: TRBD1 (5 bases). There are 15 residues in the CDR3. The germline V and J ends were trimmed by 8 bases and 1 base, with 15 bases remaining between them. Germline V gene sequence: CDR1 SGHRS, CDR2 YFSETQ. CDR3 DNA: TGCGCCAGTCTTCAGGGCGGTGGGAACACCGGGGAGCTGTTTTTT. This translates into CASLQGGGNTGELFF.

In DNA, the CDR3 is TGTGCCAGCAGTTTTTTCTCTGGGGCCAACGTCCTGACTTTC. As protein: CASSFFSGANVLTF. J is TRBJ2-6 and V is TRBV2; D gene ambiguous. V lost 5 bases to trimming and J lost 0 bases, with 5 bases between them. Germline V gene sequence: CDR1 SNHLY, CDR2 FYNNEI. CDR3 length: 14 residues. Full variable domain (outside the CDR3, taken from reference TRBV2 and TRBJ2-6): EPEVTQTPSHQVTQMGQEVILRCVPISNHLYFYWYRQILGQKVEFLVSFYNNEISEKSEIFDDQFSVERPDGSNFTLKIRSTKLEDSAMYFCASSFFSGANVLTFGAGSRLTVL.

The chain has TRBV12-3 or TRBV12-4 and TRBJ2-7, with D perhaps assigned TRBD1 or TRBD2 (6 bases each). V lost 2 bases and J 6 bases, leaving 11 bases between the germline ends. The CDR3 extends over 13 amino acids. The DNA of the CDR3 is TGTGCCAGCAGTTTATCCGGGGGCGGCGAGCAGTACTTC. Its translation is CASSLSGGGEQYF.

This chain connects TRBV6-1 to TRBJ2-5, with 7 bases matching TRBD2. The CDR3 extends over 16 amino acids. The V and J ends lost 4 bases and 4 bases, in that order; junction bases with no gene match: 12. Germline V gene data show CDR1 as MNHNS and CDR2 as SASEGT. CDR3 bases: TGTGCCAGCAGTGGTCAACGGGCGGGAGCCGGAGAGACCCAGTACTTC. The encoded protein is CASSGQRAGAGETQYF.

The rearrangement joins TRBV5-6 to TRBJ2-2, with D maybe TRBD1 (8 bases). Trimming took 0 bases from V and 3 from J, leaving 15 bases between them. The CDR3 extends over 17 amino acids. The germline V gene encodes CDR1 SGHDT and CDR2 YYEEEE. CDR3 protein: CASSLEGQGGDTGELFF. The CDR3 DNA sequence: TGTGCCAGCAGCTTGGAAGGACAGGGAGGGGACACCGGGGAGCTGTTTTTT.

V and J are TRBV2 and TRBJ2-1, with D hard to call. Germline assignment: CDR1 SNHLY and CDR2 FYNNEI. CDR3 size: 11 residues. V was cut by 6 bases and J by 4 bases, with 4 bases left in between. CDR3 DNA sequence: TGTGCCAGCAGCTGGTACAATGAGCAGTTCTTC. It is translated as CASSWYNEQFF.

The chain uses TRBV6-5 and TRBJ1-2; 7 bases align to TRBD1. J gave up 8 bases and V 6 bases, and 9 bases lay outside the gene matches. There are 13 residues in the CDR3. Germline assignment: CDR1 MNHEY and CDR2 SVGAGI. The CDR3 loop is CASSTVAGGGYTF. DNA for the CDR3: TGTGCCAGCAGCACGGTGGCAGGGGGGGGCTACACCTTC.

The chain recombines TRBV11-2 with TRBJ2-7, with 8 bases lining up with TRBD1. V lost 5 bases and J lost 5; bases outside the gene matches: 11. Germline CDR1 is SGHAT and CDR2 is FQNNGV. The CDR3 consists of 15 residues. The CDR3 nucleotides are TGTGCCAGCAGCGCCATGACAGGGGTTGGGAACGAGCAGTACTTC. It specifies CASSAMTGVGNEQYF. Variable domain in full (rest from reference TRBV11-2 and TRBJ2-7): EAGVAQSPRYKIIEKRQSVAFWCNPISGHATLYWYQQILGQGPKLLIQFQNNGVVDDSQLPKDRFSAERLKGVDSTLKIQPAKLEDSAVYLCASSAMTGVGNEQYFGPGTRLTVT.

The J gene is TRBJ1-5, the V gene TRBV12-5, with TRBD1 matching over 9 bases. The CDR3 is 14 residues long. V was clipped by 6 bases and J by 5 bases; unmatched bases: 5. Germline CDR1 and CDR2: LGHNT and FRNRAP. CDR3 coding DNA: TGTGCTAGTGGCCGGACAGGGGATCATCAGCCCCAGCATTTT. Translating gives CASGRTGDHQPQHF.

The sample holds one count of this clone. J is TRBJ2-2 and V is TRBV5-1; tentatively, D is TRBD1 (5 bases). The CDR3 is made up of 13 amino acids. V was clipped by 5 bases and J by 1 base, with 6 bases between them. Germline V gives CDR1 SGHRS, CDR2 YFSETQ. CDR3 coding DNA: TGCGCCAGCAGGACAGAGAACACCGGGGAGCTGTTTTTT. Translation: CASRTENTGELFF.